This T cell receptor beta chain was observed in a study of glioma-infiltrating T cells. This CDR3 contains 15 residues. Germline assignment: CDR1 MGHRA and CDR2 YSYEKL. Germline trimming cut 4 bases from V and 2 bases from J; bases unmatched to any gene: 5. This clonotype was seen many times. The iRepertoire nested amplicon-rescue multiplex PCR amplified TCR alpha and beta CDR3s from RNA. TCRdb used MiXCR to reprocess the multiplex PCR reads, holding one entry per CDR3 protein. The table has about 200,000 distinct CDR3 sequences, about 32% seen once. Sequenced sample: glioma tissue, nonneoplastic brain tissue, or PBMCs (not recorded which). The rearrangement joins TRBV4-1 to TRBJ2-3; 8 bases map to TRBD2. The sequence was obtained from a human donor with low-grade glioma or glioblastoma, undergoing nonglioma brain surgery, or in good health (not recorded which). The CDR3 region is CASSLQAGATDTQYF. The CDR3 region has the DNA TGCGCCAGCAGCCTACAAGCGGGGGCCACAGATACGCAGTATTTT.